This TCR beta chain was sequenced during a study of T cell responses to AZD1222 COVID-19 vaccine. This clone was recorded once. Its antigen is not known. The repertoire was sequenced with immunoSEQ multiplex PCR; TCRdb's copy has only in-frame clones and lacks some. The sample comprises about 140,000 clones, about 89% of which are singletons, and around 4.7% rests with the top ten. Whole-study results and caveats: Spike-wide vaccine-associated CD4 TCRs dominated at 160-218 and 743-854. Spike-specific TCRs gained breadth and depth after people received two AZD1222 doses. Donors were chiefly white British, with a greater number of females, and clonal diversity was perhaps underestimated.

CDR3 length: 15 residues. The junction had 10 bases not matched to a gene; V was cut back by 3 bases and J by 4 bases. CDR1 is GTSNPN, CDR2 SVGIG, per germline (reference sequence). This receptor was taken from an adult in good health. The rearrangement links TRBV30 to TRBJ1-1, with 8 bases fitting TRBD1. Sequencing was performed on peripheral blood, taken on day 0 of AZD1222 vaccination. The CDR3 region has the DNA TGTGCCTGGAGGGGCCTCTGGACAGGGTTCACTGAAGCTTTCTTT. Its protein is CAWRGLWTGFTEAFF.